This record covers a single T cell receptor (beta chain). Its antigen is still unknown. This table comes from immunoSEQ multiplex PCR, and its TCRdb copy is limited to in-frame clones, with some not included. The data show about 110,000 clones, about 89% seen once. Relapse after autologous stem cell transplantation occurred in every patient, and brentuximab vedotin exposure varied. The data belong to a study of PD-1 blockade in classical Hodgkin lymphoma. Study as a whole: Patients had nivolumab dosed at 3 mg/kg, delivered intravenously every 2 weeks. General study findings and limits: Nivolumab initiated under 1 year post-ASCT led to patient exclusion. Newly diagnosed patients had baseline TCR diversity that was reportedly lower than that of healthy donors.

V lost 3 bases and J 9 bases, leaving 26 bases between the germline ends. Germline CDR1 KGHSH, CDR2 LQKENI. CDR3 length: 17 amino acids. This chain joins TRBV18 and TRBJ2-5; D is uncertain. This receptor was obtained from a human donor with classical Hodgkin lymphoma. Source: peripheral blood mononuclear cells (PBMCs), taken before the second cycle of nivolumab. The CDR3 reads CASSPRVLAGSPRAQYF. The CDR3 coding sequence is TGTGCCAGCTCACCGAGAGTGCTTGCCGGTAGCCCCCGGGCCCAGTACTTC.